The source of this TCR beta chain is a study of T cells after yellow fever vaccination. This clonotype was counted many times. Template switching with 5'RACE generated the TCR cDNA and added a universal primer site and UMIs. TCRdb independently ran MiXCR on the 5' RACE reads; one entry per CDR3 protein. The repertoire consists of fewer than 100,000 distinct CDR3 sequences, with roughly 6% occurring once and the leading ten covering about two fifths. Losses at the gene ends were 6 bases for V and 2 bases for J; bases not matched to a gene: 10. Per the germline V gene, CDR1 is MNHNS and CDR2 is SASEGT. This CDR3 is built from 15 residues.

This clonotype was sampled from a man younger than 35 who received the YFV17D yellow fever vaccine. Sequences were derived from CD8+ T cells sorted from PBMCs, sampled 10 days after the yellow fever booster vaccination. The chain has TRBV6-1 and TRBJ2-7, with TRBD1 matching over 7 bases. This CDR3 reads CASSTGTVHPYEQYV. The DNA of the CDR3 is TGTGCCAGCAGCACCGGGACAGTACACCCCTACGAGCAGTACGTC.